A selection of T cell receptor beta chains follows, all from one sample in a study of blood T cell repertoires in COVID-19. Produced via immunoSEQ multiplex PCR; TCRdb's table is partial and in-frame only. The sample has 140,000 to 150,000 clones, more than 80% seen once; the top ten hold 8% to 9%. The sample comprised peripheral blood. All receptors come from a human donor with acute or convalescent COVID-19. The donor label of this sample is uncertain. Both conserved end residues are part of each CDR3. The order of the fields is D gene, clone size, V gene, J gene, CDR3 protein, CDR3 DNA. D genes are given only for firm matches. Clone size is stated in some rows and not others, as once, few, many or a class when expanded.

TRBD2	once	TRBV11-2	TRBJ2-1	CASSLVVAGGLGSYNEQFF	TGTGCCAGCAGCTTAGTGGTGGCGGGGGGGCTTGGCTCCTACAATGAGCAGTTCTTC
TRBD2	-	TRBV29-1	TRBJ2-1	CSVQGWLAGVSYNEQFF	TGCAGCGTACAGGGTTGGCTAGCGGGGGTTTCATACAATGAGCAGTTCTTC
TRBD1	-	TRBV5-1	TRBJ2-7	CASSAGQGYEQYF	TGCGCCAGCAGCGCGGGACAGGGATACGAGCAGTACTTC
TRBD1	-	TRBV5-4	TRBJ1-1	CASSLRDRVAEAFF	TGTGCCAGCAGCTTGAGGGACAGGGTTGCTGAAGCTTTCTTT
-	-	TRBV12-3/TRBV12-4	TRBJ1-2	CASSLGARGYTF	TGTGCCAGCAGTTTAGGGGCGAGAGGCTACACCTTC
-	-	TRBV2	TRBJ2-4	CASSIQGGNIQYF	TGTGCCAGCAGTATACAGGGGGGGAACATTCAGTACTTC
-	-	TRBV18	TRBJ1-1	CASSPVAGPEAFF	TGTGCCAGCTCACCAGTAGCTGGTCCTGAAGCTTTCTTT
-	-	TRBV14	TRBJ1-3	CASSPSGGTGNTIYF	TGTGCCAGCAGCCCTTCGGGGGGGACTGGAAACACCATATATTTT
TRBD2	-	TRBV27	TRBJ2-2	CASNSPWRGAGELFF	TGTGCCAGCAATTCCCCTTGGCGGGGGGCCGGGGAGCTGTTTTTT
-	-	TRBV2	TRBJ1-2	CASSVGSGYGYTF	TGTGCCAGCAGTGTGGGGTCGGGGTATGGCTACACCTTC
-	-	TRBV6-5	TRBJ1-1	CASKRNTEAFF	TGTGCCAGCAAGAGGAACACTGAAGCTTTCTTT
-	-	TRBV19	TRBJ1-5	CASRRTERNQPQHF	TGTGCCAGTAGGAGGACAGAGAGAAATCAGCCCCAGCATTTT
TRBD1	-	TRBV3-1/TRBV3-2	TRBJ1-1	CASSQTGTLNTEAFF	TGTGCCAGCAGCCAGACAGGGACTCTTAACACTGAAGCTTTCTTT
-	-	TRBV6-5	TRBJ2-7	CASSRSLGAYEQYF	TGTGCCAGCAGCCGCTCCCTCGGGGCCTACGAGCAGTACTTC
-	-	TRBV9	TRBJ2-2	CASSVDEGAYSGELFF	TGTGCCAGCAGCGTAGACGAGGGAGCATATAGCGGGGAGCTGTTTTTT
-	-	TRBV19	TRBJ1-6	CASSMNQGAHSPLHF	TGTGCCAGTAGTATGAACCAGGGCGCCCATTCACCCCTCCACTTT
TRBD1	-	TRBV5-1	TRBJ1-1	CASSLGGQGAMGSEAFF	TGCGCCAGCAGCTTGGGCGGGCAGGGGGCAATGGGGTCCGAAGCTTTCTTT
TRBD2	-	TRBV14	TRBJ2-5	CASSQGLASIQETQYF	TGTGCCAGCAGCCAGGGACTAGCGAGCATCCAAGAGACCCAGTACTTC
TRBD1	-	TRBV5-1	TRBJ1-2	CASSSDRGNNMNYGYTF	TGCGCCAGCAGCTCCGACAGGGGAAATAATATGAACTATGGCTACACCTTC
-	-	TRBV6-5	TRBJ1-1	CASSYAGGGAFF	TGTGCCAGCAGTTACGCTGGGGGAGGCGCTTTCTTT
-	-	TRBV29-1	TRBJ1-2	CSVQTGYGYTF	TGCAGCGTCCAGACAGGCTATGGCTACACCTTC
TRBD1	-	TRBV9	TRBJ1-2	CASSSRGRGTVYGYTF	TGTGCCAGCAGCTCGAGAGGGCGTGGGACAGTCTATGGCTACACCTTC
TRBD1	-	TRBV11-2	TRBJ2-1	CASSSPLSGTGGYNEQFF	TGTGCCAGCAGCTCCCCCTTGTCCGGGACAGGGGGCTACAATGAGCAGTTCTTC
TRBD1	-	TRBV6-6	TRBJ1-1	CASRVGQGWTEAFF	TGTGCCAGCAGAGTTGGACAGGGTTGGACTGAAGCTTTCTTT
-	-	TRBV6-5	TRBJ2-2	CASSPHNSGELFF	TGTGCCAGCAGTCCACATAATTCCGGGGAGCTGTTTTTT
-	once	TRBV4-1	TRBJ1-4	CASSQDSPAGSTNEKLFF	TGCGCCAGCAGCCAAGACAGCCCCGCGGGCTCAACTAATGAAAAACTGTTTTTT
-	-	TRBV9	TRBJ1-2	CASSVWGDYGYTF	TGTGCCAGCAGCGTTTGGGGGGACTATGGCTACACCTTC
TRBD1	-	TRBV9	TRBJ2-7	CASSVGVQGFAHEQYF	TGTGCCAGCAGCGTAGGTGTACAGGGGTTCGCTCACGAGCAGTACTTC
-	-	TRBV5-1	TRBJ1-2	CASSFSSGDTYTYGYTF	TGCGCCAGCAGCTTTTCCTCCGGGGACACATATACCTATGGCTACACCTTC
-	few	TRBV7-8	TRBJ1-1	CASSPRLNTEAFF	TGTGCCAGCAGCCCGCGTTTGAACACTGAAGCTTTCTTT
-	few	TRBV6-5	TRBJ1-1	CATRGQPRKGTEAFF	TGTGCCACCCGCGGACAGCCTAGGAAGGGCACTGAAGCTTTCTTT
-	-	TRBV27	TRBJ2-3	CASSSGRSTDTQYF	TGTGCCAGCAGTTCAGGGAGGAGCACAGATACGCAGTATTTT